One and the same sample provided the 23 T cell receptor beta chains below, sequenced in a study of cytomegalovirus exposure and HLA in healthy donors. Clones were sequenced by immunoSEQ multiplex PCR, and TCRdb holds only the in-frame ones, with some missing. The table shows fewer than 150,000 clones, with about 91% occurring only once. The specimen was PBMCs. Receptors originate from a woman aged 18-29 years in good health and CMV-seropositive.

This clone has a handful of counts. The V and J genes are TRBV29-1 and TRBJ1-2; D is possibly TRBD1 (6 bases). Trimming removed 4 bases at V and 5 bases at J, with 17 bases between. The CDR3 runs to 14 residues. Germline V gene lookup returns CDR1 SQVTM and CDR2 ANQGSEA. This CDR3 is CSVVLQGIGYGYTF. Here the CDR3 DNA reads TGCAGCGTTGTACTACAGGGTATCGGGTATGGCTACACCTTC.

The chain couples TRBV6-1 to TRBJ2-3; 8 nucleotides align to TRBD1. Germline V gives CDR1 MNHNS, CDR2 SASEGT. V shed 1 base and J 5 bases; nucleotides not matched to a gene: 8. The length of the CDR3 is 16 residues. CDR3 amino acids: CASSEDQGQVVDTQYF. CDR3 in DNA: TGTGCCAGCAGTGAAGACCAGGGACAGGTTGTAGATACGCAGTATTTT.

The CDR3 DNA follows: TGCAGCGTTGCCCCGGGACAGGGGATGCCTCCTAACTATGGCTACACCTTC. As protein: CSVAPGQGMPPNYGYTF. The chain employs TRBV29-1 and TRBJ1-2; 10 bases agree with TRBD1. The CDR3 is made up of 17 amino acids. V lost 4 bases and J lost 0; bases outside the gene matches: 11. Germline V lookup: CDR1 SQVTM, CDR2 ANQGSEA.

The chain joins TRBV7-9 to TRBJ2-7; 9 nucleotides align to TRBD2. Per the germline V gene, CDR1 is SEHNR and CDR2 is FQNEAQ (reference sequence). This CDR3 has 16 residues. Trimming at V came to 4 bases and at J to 1 base, leaving 8 bases not matched to a gene. The CDR3, as DNA: TGTGCCAGCAGCTCCCGGGGTAGCGGGGGATCCTACGAGCAGTACTTC. Residues: CASSSRGSGGSYEQYF.

This clone was detected only once. This rearrangement joins TRBV18 to TRBJ2-5, with TRBD2 matching 8 bases. CDR3 length: 15 residues. Germline V CDR1 and CDR2: KGHSH, LQKENI. The ends lost 6 bases at V and 4 bases at J; junction bases unmatched: 10. The CDR3 DNA reads as TGTGCCAGCTCTCTTAGCGGGACGGTGGGAGAGACCCAGTACTTC. This codes for CASSLSGTVGETQYF.

The gene calls are TRBV19 and TRBJ2-7; perhaps TRBD2 as D (6 bases). The CDR3 contains 11 residues. Trimming took off 9 bases at V and 5 bases at J, with 11 bases between the two ends. Germline CDR1 and CDR2: LNHDA and SQIVND (reference sequence). CDR3 loop: CASTGGNEQYF. The CDR3 bases are TGTGCCAGCACCGGCGGGAACGAGCAGTACTTC.

The V and J genes are TRBV25-1 and TRBJ2-2; D possibly corresponds to TRBD2 (5 bases). V was pared by 5 bases and J by 3 bases, with 7 bases between. CDR3 length: 13 amino acids. The germline V gene encodes CDR1 MGHDK and CDR2 SYGVNS. The CDR3 is CASSYGDTGELFF. In DNA, the CDR3 is TGTGCCAGCAGTTACGGGGACACCGGGGAGCTGTTTTTT.

This chain joins TRBV5-5 and TRBJ2-5, with D tentatively TRBD1 (6 bases). V lost 5 bases to trimming and J lost 3 bases, with 17 bases between them. Germline assignment: CDR1 SGHKS and CDR2 YYEKEE (reference sequence). The CDR3 runs 15 residues. The CDR3 loop reads CASSWWTDFKETQYF. The CDR3 region has the DNA TGTGCCAGCAGTTGGTGGACAGATTTCAAAGAGACCCAGTACTTC. The full variable domain, completed using reference TRBV5-5 and TRBJ2-5, is DAGVTQSPTHLIKTRGQQVTLRCSPISGHKSVSWYQQVLGQGPQFIFQYYEKEERGRGNFPDRFSARQFPNYSSELNVNALLLGDSALYLCASSWWTDFKETQYFGPGTRLLVL.

This clone has more than one count but fewer than ten. Written as DNA, the CDR3 is TGCAGCGGACAGGCAGGAAACACCATATATTTT. Translated, it gives CSGQAGNTIYF. The chain joins TRBV29-1 to TRBJ1-3, with D tentatively TRBD1 (6 bases). Per the germline V gene, CDR1 is SQVTM and CDR2 is ANQGSEA. This CDR3 contains 11 residues. Trimming removed 7 bases from V and 4 bases from J, with 8 bases in between.

This sequence joins TRBV30 and TRBJ2-2; weak D call: TRBD2 (5 bases). The germline CDR1 and CDR2 sequences are GTSNPN and SVGIG (reference sequence). The CDR3 totals 13 residues. Trimming shortened V by 2 bases and J by 7 bases, and 11 bases separated the two germline ends. This CDR3 is CAWSPTSHGELFF. The CDR3 DNA follows: TGTGCCTGGAGTCCCACTAGTCACGGGGAGCTGTTTTTT.

J is TRBJ2-2 and V is TRBV19; TRBD2 agrees at 14 bases. Germline CDR1 is LNHDA and CDR2 is SQIVND (reference sequence). The CDR3 runs 16 residues. The ends lost 4 bases at V and 7 bases at J; junction bases unmatched: 5. The CDR3 DNA reads as TGTGCCAGTAGTACATCCGGGACTAGCGGGAGCGGGGAGCTGTTTTTT. Translation gives CASSTSGTSGSGELFF.

This clone appeared once. The V gene is TRBV5-4, the J gene TRBJ2-7; 10 bases are shared with TRBD2. J gave up 5 bases and V 2 bases, and 7 bases lay outside the gene matches. Germline loops: CDR1 SGHNT, CDR2 YYREEE (reference sequence). The CDR3 is 15 amino acids. CDR3 loop: CASSLAAGTSDEQYF. For the CDR3, the DNA is TGTGCCAGCAGCTTAGCGGCCGGGACTAGCGACGAGCAGTACTTC. The full variable domain, rest sourced from reference TRBV5-4 and TRBJ2-7, is ETGVTQSPTHLIKTRGQQVTLRCSSQSGHNTVSWYQQALGQGPQFIFQYYREEENGRGNFPPRFSGLQFPNYSSELNVNALELDDSALYLCASSLAAGTSDEQYFGPGTRLTVT.

The chain uses TRBV5-4 and TRBJ2-3; 11 bases are a match to TRBD2. The CDR3 contains 16 residues. The germline V gene has CDR1 SGHNT and CDR2 YYREEE (reference sequence). J gave up 2 bases and V 4 bases, and 6 bases lay outside the gene matches. The CDR3 loop reads CASSTRLAGNTDTQYF. The CDR3 DNA follows: TGTGCCAGCAGCACCCGACTAGCGGGAAACACAGATACGCAGTATTTT. Full variable domain (missing parts from reference TRBV5-4 and TRBJ2-3): ETGVTQSPTHLIKTRGQQVTLRCSSQSGHNTVSWYQQALGQGPQFIFQYYREEENGRGNFPPRFSGLQFPNYSSELNVNALELDDSALYLCASSTRLAGNTDTQYFGPGTRLTVL.

The chain links TRBV4-2 to TRBJ1-1; 8 nucleotides match TRBD1. The V segment lost 4 bases and the J segment 5 bases; nucleotides outside the gene matches: 9. This CDR3 has 15 residues. Germline V CDR1 and CDR2: LGHNA, YNFKEQ. The CDR3 nucleotides read TGTGCCAGCAGCCGAGCAGGGGGCGCGGGGACTGAAGCTTTCTTT. It specifies CASSRAGGAGTEAFF.

The rearrangement links TRBV6-1 to TRBJ1-3; possible D gene TRBD1, 5 bases. Deletions cut 2 bases from V and 4 bases from J, with 12 bases between. The CDR3 length is 15 residues. Germline V gene sequence: CDR1 MNHNS, CDR2 SASEGT. The DNA of the CDR3 is TGTGCCAGCAGTGAATGGGCAGGGTCAGGAAACACCATATATTTT. Translating it yields CASSEWAGSGNTIYF.

The chain employs TRBV25-1 and TRBJ2-4, with a tentative D call TRBD1 (5 bases). Germline V gives CDR1 MGHDK, CDR2 SYGVNS. V dropped 6 bases and J dropped 0 bases, with 9 bases sitting between them. The CDR3 runs 14 residues. The CDR3 here is CASSPGLAKNIQYF. The CDR3 DNA follows: TGTGCCAGCAGCCCAGGGTTAGCCAAAAACATTCAGTACTTC.

The chain carries TRBV6-5 and TRBJ2-7; D is possibly TRBD2 (6 bases). CDR1 is MNHEY and CDR2 is SVGAGI in the germline V gene. The CDR3 runs to 15 residues. The germline V and J ends were trimmed by 0 bases and 5 bases, with 14 bases remaining between them. The CDR3 coding sequence is TGTGCCAGCAGTTACTCGTCGGGACTTCTCCACGAGCAGTACTTC. Amino acid sequence: CASSYSSGLLHEQYF.

This clone was recorded once. J is TRBJ2-4 and V is TRBV19; 8 bases are a match to TRBD1. The CDR3 contains 17 residues. V dropped 4 bases and J dropped 6; count of bases not matched to a gene: 14. CDR1 is LNHDA, CDR2 SQIVND, per germline (reference sequence). The CDR3 loop reads CASSTLDRGHNGNIQYF. CDR3 nucleotides: TGTGCCAGTAGTACCTTAGACAGGGGTCACAATGGAAACATTCAGTACTTC.

V usage is TRBV10-3 and J usage is TRBJ2-1; TRBD1 matches at 7 bases. After removal of 2 bases from V and 5 bases from J, the junction contained 3 bases not matched to a gene. This CDR3 is 14 amino acids long. The germline V gene encodes CDR1 ENHRY and CDR2 SYGVKD. CDR3 protein: CAISEDRDHNEQFF. The DNA of the CDR3 is TGTGCCATCAGTGAGGACAGGGACCACAATGAGCAGTTCTTC.

This chain joins TRBV2 and TRBJ2-3; no definite D call. This CDR3 comprises 14 residues. The germline V gene has CDR1 SNHLY and CDR2 FYNNEI. V lost 4 bases and J lost 1, with 9 bases in between. For the CDR3, the DNA is TGTGCCAGCAGTGGGAGAGAGGGCACAGATACGCAGTATTTT. Protein: CASSGREGTDTQYF.

The J gene is TRBJ1-2, the V gene TRBV4-3; a weak D match, TRBD1 (6 bases). CDR1 and CDR2 from the germline V gene are LGHNA and YSLEER. CDR3 length: 15 residues. Trimming stripped 2 bases from V and 2 bases from J, with 12 bases between. Here the CDR3 DNA reads TGCGCCAGCAGCCAATACACACAGGGAAACTATGGCTACACCTTC. This sequence encodes CASSQYTQGNYGYTF.

The gene calls are TRBV2 and TRBJ1-3; D not resolved. Germline CDR1 SNHLY, CDR2 FYNNEI. The CDR3 extends over 13 amino acids. Trimming stripped 5 bases from V and 1 base from J, with 6 bases between. The CDR3 region is CASSRESGNTIYF. DNA for the CDR3: TGTGCCAGCAGTAGAGAGTCTGGAAACACCATATATTTT.

This clone has a single count. The chain employs TRBV25-1 and TRBJ2-3; D might be TRBD2 (7 bases). The V gene lost 6 bases and the J gene lost 7 bases, with 11 bases spanning the gap. Germline loops: CDR1 MGHDK, CDR2 SYGVNS. There are 12 residues in the CDR3. CDR3 nucleotide sequence: TGTGCCAGCAGGGAGGGGGGGAATACGCAGTATTTT. It is translated as CASREGGNTQYF.